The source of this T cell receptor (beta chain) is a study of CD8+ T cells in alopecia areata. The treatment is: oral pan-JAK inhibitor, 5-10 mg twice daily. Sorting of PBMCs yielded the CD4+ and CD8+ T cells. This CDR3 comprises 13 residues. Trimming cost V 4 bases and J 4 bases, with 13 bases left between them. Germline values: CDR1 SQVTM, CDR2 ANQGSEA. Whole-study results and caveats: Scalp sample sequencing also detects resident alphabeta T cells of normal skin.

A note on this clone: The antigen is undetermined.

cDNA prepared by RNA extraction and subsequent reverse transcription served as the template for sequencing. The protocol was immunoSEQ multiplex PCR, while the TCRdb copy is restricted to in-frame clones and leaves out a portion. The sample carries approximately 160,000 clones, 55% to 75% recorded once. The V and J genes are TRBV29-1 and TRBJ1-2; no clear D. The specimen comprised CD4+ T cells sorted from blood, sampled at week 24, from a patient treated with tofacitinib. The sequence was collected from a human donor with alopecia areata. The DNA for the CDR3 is TGCAGCGTTGGACTGACACCTTCCTATGGCTACACCTTC. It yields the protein CSVGLTPSYGYTF.